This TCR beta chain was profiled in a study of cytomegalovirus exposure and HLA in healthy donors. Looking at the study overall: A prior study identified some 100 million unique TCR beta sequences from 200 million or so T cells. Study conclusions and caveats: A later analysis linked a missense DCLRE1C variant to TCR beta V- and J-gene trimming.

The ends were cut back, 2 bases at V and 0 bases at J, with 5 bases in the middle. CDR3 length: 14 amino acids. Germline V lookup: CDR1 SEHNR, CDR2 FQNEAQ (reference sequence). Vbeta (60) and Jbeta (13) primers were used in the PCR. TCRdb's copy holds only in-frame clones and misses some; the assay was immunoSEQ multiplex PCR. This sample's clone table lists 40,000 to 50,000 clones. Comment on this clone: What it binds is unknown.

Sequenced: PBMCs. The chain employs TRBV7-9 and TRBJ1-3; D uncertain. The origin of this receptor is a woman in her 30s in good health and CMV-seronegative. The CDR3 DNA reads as TGTGCCAGCAGCTTATACAGCTCTGGAAACACCATATATTTT. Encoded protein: CASSLYSSGNTIYF.